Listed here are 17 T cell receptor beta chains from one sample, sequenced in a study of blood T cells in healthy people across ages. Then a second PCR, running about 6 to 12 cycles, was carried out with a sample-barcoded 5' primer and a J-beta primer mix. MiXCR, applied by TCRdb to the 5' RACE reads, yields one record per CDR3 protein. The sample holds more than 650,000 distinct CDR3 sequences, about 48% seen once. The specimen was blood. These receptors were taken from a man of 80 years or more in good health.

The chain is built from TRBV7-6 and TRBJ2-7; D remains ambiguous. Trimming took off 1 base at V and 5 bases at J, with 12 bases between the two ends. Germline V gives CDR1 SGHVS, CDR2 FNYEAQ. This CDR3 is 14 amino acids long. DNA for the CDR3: TGTGCCAGCAGCTTAGAGGGCGCAATAAACGAGCAGTACTTC. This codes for CASSLEGAINEQYF. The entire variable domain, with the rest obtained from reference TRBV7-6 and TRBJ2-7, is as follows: GAGVSQSPRYKVTKRGQDVALRCDPISGHVSLYWYRQALGQGPEFLTYFNYEAQQDKSGLPNDRFSAERPEGSISTLTIQRTEQRDSAMYRCASSLEGAINEQYFGPGTRLTVT.

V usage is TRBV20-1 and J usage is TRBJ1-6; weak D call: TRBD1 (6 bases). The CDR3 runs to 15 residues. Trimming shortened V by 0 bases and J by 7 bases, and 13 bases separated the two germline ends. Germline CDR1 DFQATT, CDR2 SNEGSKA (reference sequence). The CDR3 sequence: CSARDPGAKNSPLHF. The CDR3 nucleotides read TGCAGTGCTAGAGATCCGGGGGCGAAGAATTCACCCCTCCACTTT.

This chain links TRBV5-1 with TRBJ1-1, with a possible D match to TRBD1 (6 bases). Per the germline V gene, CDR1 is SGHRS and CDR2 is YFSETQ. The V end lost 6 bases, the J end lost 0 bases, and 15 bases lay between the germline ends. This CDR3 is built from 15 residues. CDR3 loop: CASTGGGGMNTEAFF. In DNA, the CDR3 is TGCGCCAGCACCGGAGGGGGAGGAATGAACACTGAAGCTTTCTTT.

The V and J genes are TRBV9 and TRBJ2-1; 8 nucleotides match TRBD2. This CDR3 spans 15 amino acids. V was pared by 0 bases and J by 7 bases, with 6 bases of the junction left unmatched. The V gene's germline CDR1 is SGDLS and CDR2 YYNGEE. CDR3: CASSVEGSGTNEQFF. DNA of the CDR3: TGTGCCAGCAGCGTAGAGGGTAGCGGGACGAATGAGCAGTTCTTC.

The CDR3 DNA is TGCAGCGGAACCGGGACAGGGGACTACGAGCAGTACTTC. Translated: CSGTGTGDYEQYF. The V call is TRBV29-1, the J call TRBJ2-7, with 10 bases lining up with TRBD1. Trimming cost V 7 bases and J 3 bases; bases outside gene matches: 6. CDR1 SQVTM and CDR2 ANQGSEA come from the germline V gene. This CDR3 spans 13 amino acids.

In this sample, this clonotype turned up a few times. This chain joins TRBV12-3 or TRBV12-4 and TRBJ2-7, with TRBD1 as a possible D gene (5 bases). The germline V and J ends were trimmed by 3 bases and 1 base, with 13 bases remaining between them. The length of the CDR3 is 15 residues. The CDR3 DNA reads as TGTGCCAGCAGTTTCCTAGGGGCGAAATCCTACGAGCAGTACTTC. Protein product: CASSFLGAKSYEQYF.

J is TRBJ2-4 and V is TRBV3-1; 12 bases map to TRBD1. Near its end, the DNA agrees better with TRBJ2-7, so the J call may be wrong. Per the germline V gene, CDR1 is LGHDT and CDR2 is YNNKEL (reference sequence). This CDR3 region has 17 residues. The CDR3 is CASSQVGGTGGKDEQYF. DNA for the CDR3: TGTGCCAGCAGCCAAGTGGGTGGGACAGGGGGCAAGGACGAGCAGTACTTC.

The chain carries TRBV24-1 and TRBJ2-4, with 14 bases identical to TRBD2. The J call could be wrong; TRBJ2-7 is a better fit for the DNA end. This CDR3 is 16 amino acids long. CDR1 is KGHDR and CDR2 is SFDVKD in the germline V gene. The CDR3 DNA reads TGTGCCACCAGTGACACGACTAGCGGGAGGGCGTACGAGCAGTACTTC. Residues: CATSDTTSGRAYEQYF.

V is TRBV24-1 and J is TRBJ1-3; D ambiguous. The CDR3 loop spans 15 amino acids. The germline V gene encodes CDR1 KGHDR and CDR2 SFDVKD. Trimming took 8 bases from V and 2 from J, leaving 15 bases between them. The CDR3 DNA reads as TGTGCCACCAAGGCCCCGGAAGGGCCTGGAAACACCATATATTTT. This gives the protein CATKAPEGPGNTIYF.

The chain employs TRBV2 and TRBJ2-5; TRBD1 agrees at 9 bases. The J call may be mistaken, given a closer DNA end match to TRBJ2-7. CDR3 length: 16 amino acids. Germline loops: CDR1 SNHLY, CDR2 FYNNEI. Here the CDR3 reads CASSVMGDRVNYEQYF. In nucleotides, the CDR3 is TGTGCCAGCAGTGTAATGGGGGACAGGGTCAACTACGAGCAGTACTTC.

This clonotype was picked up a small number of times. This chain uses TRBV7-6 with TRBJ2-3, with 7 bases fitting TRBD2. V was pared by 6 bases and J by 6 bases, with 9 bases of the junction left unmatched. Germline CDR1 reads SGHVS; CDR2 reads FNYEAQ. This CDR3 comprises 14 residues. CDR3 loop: CASSQRLASDTQYF. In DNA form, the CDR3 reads TGTGCCAGCAGTCAGCGACTAGCTTCGGATACGCAGTATTTT.

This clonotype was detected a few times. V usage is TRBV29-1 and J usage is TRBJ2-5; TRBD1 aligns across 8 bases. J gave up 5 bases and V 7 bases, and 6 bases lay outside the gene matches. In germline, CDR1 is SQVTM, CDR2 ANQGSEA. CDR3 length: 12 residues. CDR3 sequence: CSASGGSETQYF. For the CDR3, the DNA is TGCAGCGCGTCAGGGGGCAGCGAGACCCAGTACTTC.

The DNA of the CDR3 is TGTGCCAGCAGTTTTCTTAAGGAGGCGAGATATGGCTACACCTTC. Translated, it gives CASSFLKEARYGYTF. V usage is TRBV12-3 or TRBV12-4 and J usage is TRBJ1-2; D gene uncertain. Trimming removed 3 bases at V and 5 bases at J, with 16 bases between. This CDR3 comprises 15 residues.

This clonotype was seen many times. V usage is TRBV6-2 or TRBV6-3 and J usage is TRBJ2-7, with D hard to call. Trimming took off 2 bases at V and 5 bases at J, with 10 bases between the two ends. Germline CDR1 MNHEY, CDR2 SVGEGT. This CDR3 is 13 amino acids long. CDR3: CASSYLGFHEQYF. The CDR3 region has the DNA TGTGCCAGCAGTTACCTCGGGTTCCACGAGCAGTACTTC.

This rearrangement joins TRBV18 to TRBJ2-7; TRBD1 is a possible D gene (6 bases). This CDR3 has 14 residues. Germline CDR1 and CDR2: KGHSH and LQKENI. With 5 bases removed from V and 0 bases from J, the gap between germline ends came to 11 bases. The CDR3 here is CASSSIRGSYEQYF. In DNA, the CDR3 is TGTGCCAGCTCATCCATCAGGGGCTCCTACGAGCAGTACTTC.

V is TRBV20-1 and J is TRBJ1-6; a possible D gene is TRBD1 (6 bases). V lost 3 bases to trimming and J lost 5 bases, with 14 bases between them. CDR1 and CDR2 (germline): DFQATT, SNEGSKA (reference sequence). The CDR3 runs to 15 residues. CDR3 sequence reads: CSASPGRGDNSPLHF. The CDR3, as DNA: TGCAGTGCTAGCCCCGGCAGGGGCGATAATTCACCCCTCCACTTT.

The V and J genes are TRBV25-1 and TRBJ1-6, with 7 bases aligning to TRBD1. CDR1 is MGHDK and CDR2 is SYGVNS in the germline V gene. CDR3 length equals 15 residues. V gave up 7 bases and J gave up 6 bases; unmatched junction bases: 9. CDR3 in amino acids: CASKATGVSNSPLHF. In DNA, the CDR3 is TGTGCCAGCAAAGCTACAGGGGTTTCTAATTCACCCCTCCACTTT.